What follows is one T cell receptor beta chain and its context. The data originate from a study of blood T cell repertoires in COVID-19. Whole-study context: The United States, Italy and Spain provided the acute and convalescent COVID-19 samples. PBMCs, B-cell-depleted T cells, or T cells were the source of the cDNA or gDNA that made up the material.

Germline loops: CDR1 SEHNR, CDR2 FQNEAQ (reference sequence). CDR3 length: 14 residues. The junction had 7 bases not matched to a gene; V was cut back by 4 bases and J by 4 bases. How the authors handled the data: Amplification with reference gene primers provided the estimates of nucleated cell counts. Clones were sequenced by immunoSEQ multiplex PCR, and TCRdb holds only the in-frame ones, with some missing. Clone size and the V and J calls come from that table; the DNA yielded D and trimming. The data contain about 130,000 clones, approximately 89% of them singletons. This sequence joins TRBV7-9 and TRBJ2-7, with 7 nucleotides matching TRBD1. The receptor was derived from a man aged 45-60 years with acute or convalescent COVID-19. Sequencing was carried out using peripheral blood. The CDR3 is CASSSPGQKYEQYF. The CDR3 DNA sequence: TGTGCCAGCAGCTCCCCGGGACAGAAGTACGAGCAGTACTTC.